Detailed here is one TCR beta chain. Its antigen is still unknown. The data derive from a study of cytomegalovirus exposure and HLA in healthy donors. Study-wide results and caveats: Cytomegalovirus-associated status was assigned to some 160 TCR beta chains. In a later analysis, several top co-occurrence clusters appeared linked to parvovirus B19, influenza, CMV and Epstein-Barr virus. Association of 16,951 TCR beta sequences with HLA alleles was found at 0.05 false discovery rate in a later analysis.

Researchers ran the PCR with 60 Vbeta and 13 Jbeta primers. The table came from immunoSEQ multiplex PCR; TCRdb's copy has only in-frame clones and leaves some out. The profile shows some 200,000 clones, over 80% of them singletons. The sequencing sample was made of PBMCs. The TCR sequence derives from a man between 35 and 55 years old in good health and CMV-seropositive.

CDR3 nucleotide sequence: TGTGCCTGGACTGACGGGAATCAGCCCCAGCATTTT. Its protein is CAWTDGNQPQHF. The gene calls are TRBV30 and TRBJ1-5; D gene unclear. Between the trimmed V and J ends, which lost 4 bases and 4 bases, there was a span of 8 bases. Looked up from germline, CDR1 is GTSNPN and CDR2 is SVGIG (reference sequence). The CDR3 sequence is 12 residues long.